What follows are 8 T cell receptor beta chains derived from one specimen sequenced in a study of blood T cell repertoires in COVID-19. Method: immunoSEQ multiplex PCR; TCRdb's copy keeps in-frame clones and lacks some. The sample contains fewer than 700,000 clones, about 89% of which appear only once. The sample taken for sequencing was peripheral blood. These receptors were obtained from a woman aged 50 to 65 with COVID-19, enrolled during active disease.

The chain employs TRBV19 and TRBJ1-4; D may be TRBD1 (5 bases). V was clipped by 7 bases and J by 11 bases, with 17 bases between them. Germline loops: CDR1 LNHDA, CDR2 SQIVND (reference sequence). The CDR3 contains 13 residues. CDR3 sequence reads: CASTGTPPVKLFF. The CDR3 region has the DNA TGTGCCAGTACGGGGACTCCGCCGGTGAAACTGTTTTTT.

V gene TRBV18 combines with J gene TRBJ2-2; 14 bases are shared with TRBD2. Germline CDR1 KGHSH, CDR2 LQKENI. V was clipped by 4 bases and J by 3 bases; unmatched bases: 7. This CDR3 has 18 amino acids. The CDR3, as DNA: TGTGCCAGCTCACGCCGGACTAGCGGGGGGTCAGACACCGGGGAGCTGTTTTTT. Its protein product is CASSRRTSGGSDTGELFF.

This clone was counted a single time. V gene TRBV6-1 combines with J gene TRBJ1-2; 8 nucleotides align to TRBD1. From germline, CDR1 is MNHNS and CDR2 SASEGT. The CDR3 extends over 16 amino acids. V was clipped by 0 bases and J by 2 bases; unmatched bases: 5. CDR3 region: CASSEALQGANYGYTF. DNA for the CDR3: TGTGCCAGCAGTGAAGCGCTTCAGGGGGCCAACTATGGCTACACCTTC.

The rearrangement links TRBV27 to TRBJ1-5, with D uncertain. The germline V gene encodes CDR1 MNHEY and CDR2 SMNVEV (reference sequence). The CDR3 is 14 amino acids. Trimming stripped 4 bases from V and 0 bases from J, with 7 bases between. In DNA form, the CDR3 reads TGTGCCAGCAGTTCCGTTTATAGCAATCAGCCCCAGCATTTT. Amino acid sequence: CASSSVYSNQPQHF.

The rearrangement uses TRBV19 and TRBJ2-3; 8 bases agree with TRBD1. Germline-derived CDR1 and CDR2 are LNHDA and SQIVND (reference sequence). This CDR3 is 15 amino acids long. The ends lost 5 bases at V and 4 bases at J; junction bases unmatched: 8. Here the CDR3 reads CASSPTGAEADTQYF. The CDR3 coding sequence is TGTGCCAGTAGTCCGACAGGGGCGGAAGCAGATACGCAGTATTTT.

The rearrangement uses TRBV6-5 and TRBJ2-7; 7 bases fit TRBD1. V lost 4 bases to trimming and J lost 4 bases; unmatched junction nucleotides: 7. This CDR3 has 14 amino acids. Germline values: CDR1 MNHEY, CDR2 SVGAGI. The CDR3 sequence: CASSSGTDYYEQYF. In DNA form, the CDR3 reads TGTGCCAGCAGTTCCGGGACAGACTATTACGAGCAGTACTTC.

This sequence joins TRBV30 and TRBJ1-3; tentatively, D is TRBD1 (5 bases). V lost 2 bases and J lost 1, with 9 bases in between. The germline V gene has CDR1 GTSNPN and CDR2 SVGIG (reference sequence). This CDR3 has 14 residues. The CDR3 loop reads CAWSMGLSGNTIYF. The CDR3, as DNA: TGTGCCTGGAGTATGGGGCTTTCTGGAAACACCATATATTTT. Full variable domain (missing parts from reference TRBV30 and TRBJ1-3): SQTIHQWPATLVQPVGSPLSLECTVEGTSNPNLYWYRQAAGRGLQLLFYSVGIGQISSEVPQNLSASRPQDRQFILSSKKLLLSDSGFYLCAWSMGLSGNTIYFGEGSWLTVV.

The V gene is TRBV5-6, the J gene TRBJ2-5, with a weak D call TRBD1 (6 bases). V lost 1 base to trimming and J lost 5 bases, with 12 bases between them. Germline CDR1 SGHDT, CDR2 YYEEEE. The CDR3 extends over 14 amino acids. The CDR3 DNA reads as TGTGCCAGCAGCTTGACAGGGTCGTCGGAGACCCAGTACTTC. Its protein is CASSLTGSSETQYF.